This TCR beta chain was profiled in a study of STAT5B mutations in CD4+ large granular lymphocyte leukemia. V lost 4 bases to trimming and J lost 2 bases, with 18 bases between them. CDR1 SQVTM and CDR2 ANQGSEA come from the germline V gene. The CDR3 has 15 residues. For this clone: The antigen is unknown.

In the source study's methods: Lowest detectable productive clonotype frequency was 2.59 x 10-5. Sequenced by immunoSEQ multiplex PCR; TCRdb stores in-frame clones only, minus some. That table gives V, J and clone size, and the DNA gave D and trimming. The data hold around 30,000 clones, with just under 85% observed a single time. Points from the study as a whole: No patients shared main leukemic clonotypes, though roughly 27% appeared at low frequency elsewhere.

Input material: CD4+ T cells from blood buffy coats. The chain has TRBV29-1 and TRBJ2-7; TRBD2 might be the D (6 bases). The origin of this receptor is a human donor in good health. CDR3 DNA: TGCAGCGTTGGGAAGGGGAGGTCCTCAACCTACGAGCAGTACTTC. As protein: CSVGKGRSSTYEQYF.